This is a list of T cell receptor beta chains from one sample in a study of control samples from healthy donors and cancer patients. Here immunoSEQ multiplex PCR was the method, and the copy in TCRdb shows in-frame clones only, minus some. The profile shows more than 90,000 clones, around 89% of them singletons. The sample taken for sequencing was blood. These receptors were obtained from a man aged 25-45 years in good health. Both conserved end residues are part of each CDR3. The D gene is left open where the match is weak. Clone size is stated in some rows and not others, as once, few, many or a class when expanded.

clone size: .
V gene: TRBV9
J gene: TRBJ2-5
D gene: .
CDR3 protein: CASSARMGTETQYF
CDR3 DNA: TGTGCCAGCAGCGCCCGAATGGGAACGGAGACCCAGTACTTC

clone size: .
V gene: TRBV30
J gene: TRBJ1-5
D gene: TRBD1
CDR3 protein: CAWSVQGMQPQHF
CDR3 DNA: TGTGCCTGGAGTGTACAGGGGATGCAGCCCCAGCATTTT

clone size: few
V gene: TRBV7-9
J gene: TRBJ1-5
D gene: .
CDR3 protein: CASSLRDQPQHF
CDR3 DNA: TGTGCCAGCAGCTTAAGGGATCAGCCCCAGCATTTT

clone size: .
V gene: TRBV18
J gene: TRBJ1-2
D gene: .
CDR3 protein: CASSPAGRDYGYTF
CDR3 DNA: TGTGCCAGCTCACCTGCGGGGCGGGACTATGGCTACACCTTC

clone size: .
V gene: TRBV7-6
J gene: TRBJ1-2
D gene: .
CDR3 protein: CASSERLRAGGYTF
CDR3 DNA: TGTGCCAGCAGCGAGAGGCTCAGGGCGGGCGGCTACACCTTC

clone size: once
V gene: TRBV5-8
J gene: TRBJ2-5
D gene: .
CDR3 protein: CASSLWLQETQYF
CDR3 DNA: TGTGCCAGCAGCTTGTGGCTCCAAGAGACCCAGTACTTC

clone size: .
V gene: TRBV24-1
J gene: TRBJ2-2
D gene: TRBD1
CDR3 protein: CATKAGGTGELFF
CDR3 DNA: TGTGCCACCAAAGCAGGGGGCACCGGGGAGCTGTTTTTT

clone size: .
V gene: TRBV7-2
J gene: TRBJ1-5
D gene: .
CDR3 protein: CASSLDGGSNQPQHF
CDR3 DNA: TGTGCCAGCAGCTTAGATGGGGGATCCAATCAGCCCCAGCATTTT

clone size: .
V gene: TRBV9
J gene: TRBJ2-3
D gene: .
CDR3 protein: CASSVASVTDTQYF
CDR3 DNA: TGTGCCAGCAGCGTAGCGTCGGTCACAGATACGCAGTATTTT

clone size: .
V gene: TRBV5-1
J gene: TRBJ1-4
D gene: .
CDR3 protein: CASSLDMVGEKLFF
CDR3 DNA: TGCGCCAGCAGCCTTGACATGGTGGGTGAAAAACTGTTTTTT

clone size: .
V gene: TRBV5-1
J gene: TRBJ2-1
D gene: TRBD2
CDR3 protein: CASSQTSGRADEQFF
CDR3 DNA: TGCGCCAGCAGCCAAACTAGCGGGAGGGCCGATGAGCAGTTCTTC

clone size: .
V gene: TRBV5-4
J gene: TRBJ1-1
D gene: TRBD1
CDR3 protein: CASRDRAFNTEAFF
CDR3 DNA: TGTGCCAGCCGGGACAGGGCCTTTAACACTGAAGCTTTCTTT

clone size: .
V gene: TRBV6-1
J gene: TRBJ1-6
D gene: .
CDR3 protein: CASSESGWHNSPLHF
CDR3 DNA: TGTGCCAGCAGTGAATCGGGGTGGCATAATTCACCCCTCCACTTT

clone size: once
V gene: TRBV12-5
J gene: TRBJ1-4
D gene: .
CDR3 protein: CASAGRTNEKLFF
CDR3 DNA: TGTGCTAGTGCGGGACGTACTAATGAAAAACTGTTTTTT

clone size: .
V gene: TRBV7-3
J gene: TRBJ1-1
D gene: .
CDR3 protein: CASRLRQYHREAFF
CDR3 DNA: TGTGCCAGCAGGCTAAGGCAGTACCACCGAGAAGCTTTCTTT

clone size: .
V gene: TRBV27
J gene: TRBJ1-1
D gene: TRBD1
CDR3 protein: CASSARDRGLVTEAFF
CDR3 DNA: TGTGCCAGCAGTGCCCGGGACAGGGGTTTGGTCACTGAAGCTTTCTTT

clone size: few
V gene: TRBV18
J gene: TRBJ1-5
D gene: TRBD1
CDR3 protein: CASSPPGQGGQPQHF
CDR3 DNA: TGTGCCAGCTCACCACCGGGACAGGGAGGTCAGCCCCAGCATTTT

clone size: .
V gene: TRBV24-1
J gene: TRBJ1-2
D gene: .
CDR3 protein: CATSDPGRDNYGYTF
CDR3 DNA: TGTGCCACCAGTGACCCCGGCAGGGATAACTATGGCTACACCTTC

clone size: once
V gene: TRBV5-1
J gene: TRBJ2-3
D gene: .
CDR3 protein: CASSSNGGDTQYF
CDR3 DNA: TGCGCCAGCAGCTCAAATGGTGGAGATACGCAGTATTTT

clone size: .
V gene: TRBV30
J gene: TRBJ1-2
D gene: .
CDR3 protein: CAWSANIIRVTF
CDR3 DNA: TGTGCCTGGAGTGCCAATATCATAAGGGTTACCTTC

clone size: .
V gene: TRBV5-1
J gene: TRBJ2-1
D gene: .
CDR3 protein: CASSSRDFDNEQFF
CDR3 DNA: TGCGCCAGCAGCTCCCGGGACTTTGACAATGAGCAGTTCTTC

clone size: few
V gene: TRBV5-4
J gene: TRBJ2-5
D gene: TRBD2
CDR3 protein: CASSLTRGTSFETQYF
CDR3 DNA: TGTGCCAGCAGCTTGACACGGGGGACTAGCTTTGAGACCCAGTACTTC

clone size: .
V gene: TRBV7-9
J gene: TRBJ1-2
D gene: .
CDR3 protein: CASSLLPPGNEDYGYTF
CDR3 DNA: TGTGCCAGCAGCTTACTCCCACCAGGGAATGAAGACTATGGCTACACCTTC

clone size: .
V gene: TRBV14
J gene: TRBJ1-3
D gene: .
CDR3 protein: CASSQGGGYSGNTIYF
CDR3 DNA: TGTGCCAGCAGCCAAGGGGGCGGCTACTCTGGGAACACCATATATTTT

clone size: .
V gene: TRBV6-5
J gene: TRBJ2-1
D gene: .
CDR3 protein: CASSYPYSGTGREQFF
CDR3 DNA: TGTGCCAGCAGTTACCCATATAGCGGGACAGGGCGTGAGCAGTTCTTC

clone size: .
V gene: TRBV4-3
J gene: TRBJ2-3
D gene: .
CDR3 protein: CASSQDIVSTDTQYF
CDR3 DNA: TGCGCCAGCAGCCAAGATATAGTGTCCACAGATACGCAGTATTTT

clone size: .
V gene: TRBV7-8
J gene: TRBJ1-3
D gene: .
CDR3 protein: CASSLIFDGDSGNTIYF
CDR3 DNA: TGTGCCAGCAGCTTAATTTTCGACGGAGACTCTGGAAACACCATATATTTT

clone size: .
V gene: TRBV6-5
J gene: TRBJ1-3
D gene: .
CDR3 protein: CASTFETSSGNTIYF
CDR3 DNA: TGTGCCAGCACCTTTGAGACATCTTCTGGAAACACCATATATTTT

clone size: .
V gene: TRBV12-5
J gene: TRBJ2-5
D gene: TRBD1
CDR3 protein: CASGTDRGGLETQYF
CDR3 DNA: TGTGCTAGTGGTACTGACAGGGGCGGATTAGAGACCCAGTACTTC

clone size: .
V gene: TRBV19
J gene: TRBJ2-5
D gene: TRBD2
CDR3 protein: CASQAGGTETQYF
CDR3 DNA: TGTGCCAGTCAGGCGGGGGGAACGGAGACCCAGTACTTC

clone size: .
V gene: TRBV5-4
J gene: TRBJ1-1
D gene: .
CDR3 protein: CASSLASGTLNTEAFF
CDR3 DNA: TGTGCCAGCAGCTTGGCCTCCGGGACTTTGAACACTGAAGCTTTCTTT

clone size: .
V gene: TRBV29-1
J gene: TRBJ1-2
D gene: TRBD1
CDR3 protein: CGGQGGWSSNYGYTF
CDR3 DNA: TGCGGAGGACAGGGAGGATGGTCATCCAACTATGGCTACACCTTC

clone size: .
V gene: TRBV9
J gene: TRBJ2-1
D gene: .
CDR3 protein: CASSVDGRLYNEQFF
CDR3 DNA: TGTGCCAGCAGCGTAGACGGCAGACTCTACAATGAGCAGTTCTTC

clone size: .
V gene: TRBV29-1
J gene: TRBJ1-1
D gene: .
CDR3 protein: CSAQEDMDTEAFF
CDR3 DNA: TGCAGCGCCCAAGAGGACATGGACACTGAAGCTTTCTTT

clone size: .
V gene: TRBV19
J gene: TRBJ1-5
D gene: .
CDR3 protein: CASSIRTYNSNQPQHF
CDR3 DNA: TGTGCCAGTAGTATCCGGACGTATAATAGCAATCAGCCCCAGCATTTT

clone size: .
V gene: TRBV5-1
J gene: TRBJ2-3
D gene: TRBD2
CDR3 protein: CASSYSGGAGDTQYF
CDR3 DNA: TGCGCCAGCAGCTATAGCGGGGGGGCGGGAGATACGCAGTATTTT

clone size: .
V gene: TRBV30
J gene: TRBJ2-7
D gene: .
CDR3 protein: CAWKVQSYEQYF
CDR3 DNA: TGTGCCTGGAAGGTACAGAGCTACGAGCAGTACTTC

clone size: few
V gene: TRBV12-5
J gene: TRBJ2-1
D gene: .
CDR3 protein: CASGLVQRAEQFF
CDR3 DNA: TGTGCTAGTGGTTTGGTACAAAGGGCTGAGCAGTTCTTC

clone size: .
V gene: TRBV15
J gene: TRBJ1-2
D gene: TRBD1
CDR3 protein: CATSDRGPTNYGYTF
CDR3 DNA: TGTGCCACCAGCGACAGGGGTCCCACAAACTATGGCTACACCTTC

clone size: .
V gene: TRBV15
J gene: TRBJ1-2
D gene: TRBD1
CDR3 protein: CATSPKTGGNYGYTF
CDR3 DNA: TGTGCCACCAGTCCTAAGACAGGGGGGAACTATGGCTACACCTTC

clone size: .
V gene: TRBV5-1
J gene: TRBJ1-1
D gene: TRBD1
CDR3 protein: CASSRDRALPGTEAFF
CDR3 DNA: TGCGCCAGCAGCCGGGACAGGGCCCTCCCTGGCACTGAAGCTTTCTTT

clone size: .
V gene: TRBV5-6
J gene: TRBJ2-5
D gene: .
CDR3 protein: CASSHRPGHGRSASQYF
CDR3 DNA: TGTGCCAGCAGCCATCGACCGGGACACGGCCGGTCAGCGTCCCAGTACTTC

clone size: .
V gene: TRBV7-2
J gene: TRBJ1-1
D gene: .
CDR3 protein: CASSSQSSYSEAFF
CDR3 DNA: TGTGCCAGCAGCTCTCAGAGTAGTTATTCTGAAGCTTTCTTT

clone size: .
V gene: TRBV7-3
J gene: TRBJ1-2
D gene: TRBD1
CDR3 protein: CASSIGQGHGYTF
CDR3 DNA: TGTGCCAGCAGCATAGGACAGGGGCATGGCTACACCTTC